The 32 T cell receptor beta chains reported below all come from one sample, sequenced in a study of cytomegalovirus exposure and HLA in healthy donors. Vbeta (60) and Jbeta (13) primers were used in the PCR. The data were produced by immunoSEQ multiplex PCR, yet TCRdb's version contains in-frame clones alone and is incomplete. Of about 97,000 clones detected, 60% to 75% appear once; the ten largest clones hold around 9.3%. The sample taken for sequencing was PBMCs. These receptors were taken from a man aged 45-60 years in good health and CMV-seronegative.

This rearrangement joins TRBV9 to TRBJ2-5; 8 bases are a match to TRBD2. This CDR3 region has 14 residues. Germline-derived CDR1 and CDR2 are SGDLS and YYNGEE. With V trimmed by 0 bases and J by 5 bases, 3 bases remained unmatched. This chain's CDR3 is CASSVGGGQETQYF. CDR3 DNA: TGTGCCAGCAGCGTAGGCGGGGGGCAGGAGACCCAGTACTTC.

V and J are TRBV6-7 and TRBJ1-5; TRBD1 might be the D (5 bases). TRBV6-7 is known as an ORF, though its function is uncertain. The CDR3 loop spans 18 amino acids. V dropped 8 bases and J dropped 3 bases, with 26 bases sitting between them. CDR3 loop: CASSKLGRGTEHNQPQHF. The CDR3 DNA follows: TGTGCCAGCTCCAAGCTTGGGAGGGGTACTGAGCACAATCAGCCCCAGCATTTT.

The gene calls are TRBV7-2 and TRBJ2-7, with D unresolved. The V gene lost 7 bases and the J gene lost 4 bases, with 17 bases spanning the gap. Germline CDR1 is SGHTA and CDR2 is FQGNSA. The CDR3 consists of 14 residues. The CDR3 here is CASTTYLRSYEQYF. In nucleotides, the CDR3 is TGTGCCAGCACCACCTACTTGCGTTCATACGAGCAGTACTTC.

V gene TRBV28 combines with J gene TRBJ1-6, with no clear D. Trimming shortened V by 8 bases and J by 17 bases, and 22 bases separated the two germline ends. This CDR3 spans 13 amino acids. Looked up from germline, CDR1 is MDHEN and CDR2 is SYDVKM. This chain's CDR3 is CASEEVYNSRIHF. In nucleotides, the CDR3 is TGTGCCAGCGAGGAGGTTTATAATTCAAGGATCCACTTT.

This clone was seen only a few times. The chain uses TRBV6-1 and TRBJ2-3; a weak D match, TRBD1 (5 bases). The germline CDR1 and CDR2 sequences are MNHNS and SASEGT. The CDR3 is 14 amino acids. Trimming cost V 2 bases and J 3 bases, with 9 bases left between them. The CDR3: CASSEQRGTDTQYF. Here the CDR3 DNA reads TGTGCCAGCAGTGAACAAAGGGGAACAGATACGCAGTATTTT.

CDR3 in DNA: TGTGCCTACCGAGGCTGGCTAGCCCAAGAGACCCAGTACTTC. Translated, it gives CAYRGWLAQETQYF. The chain is built from TRBV30 and TRBJ2-5, with D maybe TRBD2 (5 bases). V was clipped by 7 bases and J by 1 base, with 16 bases between them. The CDR3 is 14 residues long. Germline V gene lookup returns CDR1 GTSNPN and CDR2 SVGIG (reference sequence).

The chain uses TRBV11-2 and TRBJ2-5; 10 bases align to TRBD2. TRBJ2-7 matches the DNA end more closely, so the J call is doubtful. The CDR3 spans 14 residues. CDR1 is SGHAT and CDR2 is FQNNGV in the germline V gene. The CDR3: CASSGSGRRGEQYF. In nucleotides, the CDR3 is TGTGCCAGCAGCGGTAGCGGGAGGAGGGGCGAGCAGTACTTC.

V usage is TRBV4-1 and J usage is TRBJ1-5; D is ambiguous. CDR1 MGHRA and CDR2 YSYEKL come from the germline V gene. V lost 0 bases and J 6 bases, leaving 3 bases between the germline ends. The CDR3 is made up of 12 amino acids. The CDR3 bases are TGCGCCAGCAGCCAAGACGGTCAGCCCCAGCATTTT. It is translated as CASSQDGQPQHF.

The J gene is TRBJ2-5, the V gene TRBV30; D possibly corresponds to TRBD1 (5 bases). This CDR3 region has 13 residues. V lost 1 base and J lost 2, with 8 bases in between. From germline, CDR1 is GTSNPN and CDR2 SVGIG (reference sequence). CDR3 DNA sequence: TGTGCCTGGAGTGCAGGGAATCAAGAGACCCAGTACTTC. Protein: CAWSAGNQETQYF.

A word on this clone: The identical CDR3 is also encoded by other nucleotide sequences in the sample. V and J are TRBV20-1 and TRBJ2-5; a weak D match, TRBD2 (5 bases). The DNA end favors TRBJ2-7, so the J call may be wrong. Germline V gene sequence: CDR1 DFQATT, CDR2 SNEGSKA (reference sequence). The CDR3 spans 11 residues. The CDR3, as DNA: TGCAGTGCGCGGGTCTCCTACGAGCAGTACTTC. Its translation is CSARVSYEQYF.

This clone was seen a handful of times. V and J are TRBV28 and TRBJ2-3, with no clear D. Germline loops: CDR1 MDHEN, CDR2 SYDVKM. CDR3 size: 15 residues. The V end lost 2 bases, the J end lost 0 bases, and 9 bases lay between the germline ends. The CDR3 nucleotides are TGTGCCAGCAGTTTAGGAGCGACTAGCACAGATACGCAGTATTTT. Amino acid sequence: CASSLGATSTDTQYF.

V is TRBV23-1 and J is TRBJ1-1; 7 bases align to TRBD1. TRBV23-1 is labeled an ORF, and its function is uncertain. CDR3 length: 13 residues. J lost 1 base, V lost 9 bases, and 5 bases had no gene match. The CDR3 spells CASPGQENTEAFF. CDR3 sequence (DNA): TGCGCCAGTCCAGGACAGGAGAACACTGAAGCTTTCTTT.

The chain links TRBV30 to TRBJ2-1, with TRBD1 identical over 8 bases. CDR3 size: 16 residues. Unmatched junction bases numbered 15, after V lost 4 bases and J lost 7 bases. Germline CDR1 GTSNPN, CDR2 SVGIG (reference sequence). DNA for the CDR3: TGTGCCTGGACCGGGACAGGTTCGGTCCTACGGAATGAGCAGTTCTTC. Encoded protein: CAWTGTGSVLRNEQFF.

CDR3 DNA: TGCGCCAGCAGCTATGCGGGGGGTTACAATGAGCAGTTCTTC. This sequence encodes CASSYAGGYNEQFF. The gene calls are TRBV5-1 and TRBJ2-1; 8 nucleotides agree with TRBD2. Germline-derived CDR1 and CDR2 are SGHRS and YFSETQ. J was trimmed by 4 bases and V by 3 bases; bases with no gene match: 3. The CDR3 has 14 residues.

The chain links TRBV10-1 to TRBJ1-1; maybe TRBD1 (5 bases). Trimming removed 0 bases at V and 6 bases at J, with 14 bases between. In germline, CDR1 is WNHNN, CDR2 SYGVQD (reference sequence). The CDR3 totals 15 residues. CDR3 protein: CASSESRDRLAEAFF. In nucleotides, the CDR3 is TGCGCCAGCAGTGAGTCCAGGGATCGATTGGCTGAAGCTTTCTTT.

J is TRBJ2-1 and V is TRBV30, with 7 nucleotides matching TRBD2. Trimming took 2 bases from V and 0 from J; bases not matched to a gene: 7. Germline CDR1 GTSNPN, CDR2 SVGIG (reference sequence). The CDR3 is 16 residues long. The CDR3 spells CAWSTSESNSYNEQFF. CDR3 coding DNA: TGTGCCTGGAGTACTAGCGAGAGTAACTCCTACAATGAGCAGTTCTTC.

The sample holds a few counts of this clone. This chain uses TRBV6-1 with TRBJ1-2; weak D call: TRBD1 (5 bases). The CDR3 totals 13 residues. Germline lookup yields CDR1 MNHNS and CDR2 SASEGT. V gave up 4 bases and J gave up 0 bases, with 6 bases separating them. The CDR3: CASSAQANYGYTF. The DNA for the CDR3 is TGTGCCAGCAGTGCACAGGCTAACTATGGCTACACCTTC.

The chain combines TRBV7-9 with TRBJ1-2; 9 bases align to TRBD1. V was pared by 0 bases and J by 1 base, with 6 bases of the junction left unmatched. The germline V gene encodes CDR1 SEHNR and CDR2 FQNEAQ (reference sequence). This CDR3 has 17 amino acids. The CDR3 region is CASSLAGQGPDNYGYTF. In DNA, the CDR3 is TGTGCCAGCAGCTTAGCGGGACAGGGTCCGGATAACTATGGCTACACCTTC.

CDR3 DNA: TGTGCCACTCGGGACAGGGGATCAGATACGCAGTATTTT. Its translation: CATRDRGSDTQYF. The chain joins TRBV19 to TRBJ2-3; 10 nucleotides match TRBD1. The length of the CDR3 is 13 residues. The germline CDR1 and CDR2 sequences are LNHDA and SQIVND (reference sequence). The V and J ends lost 10 bases and 4 bases, in that order; junction bases with no gene match: 5.

This clone came up a few times. The chain has TRBV15 and TRBJ2-7; no definite D call. In germline, CDR1 is LNHNV, CDR2 YYDKDF (reference sequence). The CDR3 length is 12 residues. Trimming removed 1 base from V and 3 bases from J, with 4 bases in between. The CDR3 loop reads CATSRGYYEQYF. The CDR3, as DNA: TGTGCCACCAGCAGAGGTTACTACGAGCAGTACTTC.

This chain connects TRBV28 to TRBJ1-2, with D maybe TRBD1 (6 bases). The germline V gene encodes CDR1 MDHEN and CDR2 SYDVKM. CDR3 length: 15 amino acids. V was cut by 6 bases and J by 12 bases, with 26 bases left in between. CDR3 nucleotides: TGTGCCAGCAGGCAAGGGTCGGGGGGAGGGGGAGATGACACCTTC. Its protein is CASRQGSGGGGDDTF.

This clone was counted a few times. The sample contains more than one DNA sequence encoding this CDR3. The chain couples TRBV9 to TRBJ2-3, with 10 bases lining up with TRBD2. The CDR3 runs to 15 residues. V lost 0 bases, J lost 5 bases, and 3 bases stayed unmatched. The V gene's germline CDR1 is SGDLS and CDR2 YYNGEE. The CDR3 DNA reads TGTGCCAGCAGCGTAGAGGGACTAGCGAGAGATACGCAGTATTTT. It encodes CASSVEGLARDTQYF.

Only one count was recorded for this clone. The chain uses TRBV28 and TRBJ1-4; tentatively, D is TRBD1 (6 bases). The CDR3 contains 14 residues. Looked up from germline, CDR1 is MDHEN and CDR2 is SYDVKM. V shed 7 bases and J shed 8 bases, with 17 bases lying between them. In nucleotides, the CDR3 is TGTGCCAGCATCATGGGGGGGGCAGGGGAAAAACTGTTTTTT. Translation: CASIMGGAGEKLFF.

The chain carries TRBV5-4 and TRBJ2-3; 7 bases match TRBD1. This CDR3 is built from 14 residues. Germline loops: CDR1 SGHNT, CDR2 YYREEE (reference sequence). V was clipped by 4 bases and J by 1 base; unmatched bases: 3. The CDR3, as DNA: TGTGCCAGCAGCCCGGGACAGCGCACAGATACGCAGTATTTT. Protein sequence: CASSPGQRTDTQYF.

The rearrangement links TRBV7-2 to TRBJ1-3, with 9 nucleotides matching TRBD1. The V gene's germline CDR1 is SGHTA and CDR2 FQGNSA. There are 19 residues in the CDR3. The J segment lost 4 bases and the V segment lost 2 bases, leaving 15 bases of the junction unmatched. The CDR3 coding sequence is TGTGCCAGCAGCTTATCCCTATATGTCGGGACAGGGAAAGGAAACACCATATATTTT. It is translated as CASSLSLYVGTGKGNTIYF.

The chain joins TRBV2 to TRBJ2-1; 14 bases fit TRBD2. The J segment lost 6 bases and the V segment lost 5 bases, leaving 12 bases of the junction unmatched. This CDR3 is 18 amino acids long. Germline assignment: CDR1 SNHLY and CDR2 FYNNEI. CDR3 loop: CASSLLRPGTSGGNEQFF. Written as DNA, the CDR3 is TGTGCCAGCAGTCTACTACGTCCCGGGACTAGCGGGGGCAATGAGCAGTTCTTC. The full variable domain, in which reference TRBV2 and TRBJ2-1 provide the parts outside the CDR3, is EPEVTQTPSHQVTQMGQEVILRCVPISNHLYFYWYRQILGQKVEFLVSFYNNEISEKSEIFDDQFSVERPDGSNFTLKIRSTKLEDSAMYFCASSLLRPGTSGGNEQFFGPGTRLTVL.

This chain joins TRBV2 and TRBJ2-7; TRBD2 agrees at 7 bases. J lost 2 bases, V lost 7 bases, and 8 bases had no gene match. The CDR3 contains 14 residues. Germline lookup yields CDR1 SNHLY and CDR2 FYNNEI. Here the CDR3 reads CASIGVAGAYEQYF. The CDR3 DNA reads as TGTGCCAGCATTGGGGTTGCGGGGGCCTACGAGCAGTACTTC.

The chain links TRBV28 to TRBJ1-4, with D possibly TRBD1 on 6 matching bases. Germline CDR1 reads MDHEN; CDR2 reads SYDVKM. This CDR3 is built from 15 residues. V was pared by 5 bases and J by 7 bases, with 17 bases between. The DNA for the CDR3 is TGTGCCAGCAGTGGGGCCGACAGGTCAGGTGAAAAACTGTTTTTT. This codes for CASSGADRSGEKLFF.

This clone was seen ten or more times. The chain recombines TRBV28 with TRBJ1-1; TRBD1 matches at 9 bases. With 2 bases clipped from V and 8 bases from J, the junction kept 9 bases outside the gene matches. Germline assignment: CDR1 MDHEN and CDR2 SYDVKM. The CDR3 totals 15 residues. This CDR3 is CASSLIGQGIGEAFF. The DNA for the CDR3 is TGTGCCAGCAGTTTAATCGGACAGGGGATTGGGGAAGCTTTCTTT.

The J gene is TRBJ2-5, the V gene TRBV29-1, with D perhaps TRBD2 (7 bases). Between the trimmed V and J ends, which lost 8 bases and 5 bases, there was a span of 18 bases. The CDR3 totals 13 residues. Germline lookup yields CDR1 SQVTM and CDR2 ANQGSEA. The CDR3 loop reads CSSGGASGETQYF. The CDR3 DNA sequence: TGCAGCTCTGGGGGGGCGTCGGGCGAGACCCAGTACTTC.

The V call is TRBV5-1, the J call TRBJ1-1; D may be TRBD1 (5 bases). Trimming removed 3 bases at V and 5 bases at J, with 14 bases between. The CDR3 is 14 amino acids. Per germline, CDR1 SGHRS and CDR2 YFSETQ. The CDR3 DNA sequence: TGCGCCAGCAGCTCCAAAGGGGAGGGGACTGAAGCTTTCTTT. This gives the protein CASSSKGEGTEAFF.

The V call is TRBV5-1, the J call TRBJ1-4, with D perhaps TRBD1 (6 bases). V shed 3 bases and J shed 8 bases, with 17 bases lying between them. The length of the CDR3 is 15 residues. Germline CDR1 and CDR2: SGHRS and YFSETQ. DNA for the CDR3: TGCGCCAGCAGCTCGTTACACAGGGAGGGGGAAAAACTGTTTTTT. It encodes CASSSLHREGEKLFF.